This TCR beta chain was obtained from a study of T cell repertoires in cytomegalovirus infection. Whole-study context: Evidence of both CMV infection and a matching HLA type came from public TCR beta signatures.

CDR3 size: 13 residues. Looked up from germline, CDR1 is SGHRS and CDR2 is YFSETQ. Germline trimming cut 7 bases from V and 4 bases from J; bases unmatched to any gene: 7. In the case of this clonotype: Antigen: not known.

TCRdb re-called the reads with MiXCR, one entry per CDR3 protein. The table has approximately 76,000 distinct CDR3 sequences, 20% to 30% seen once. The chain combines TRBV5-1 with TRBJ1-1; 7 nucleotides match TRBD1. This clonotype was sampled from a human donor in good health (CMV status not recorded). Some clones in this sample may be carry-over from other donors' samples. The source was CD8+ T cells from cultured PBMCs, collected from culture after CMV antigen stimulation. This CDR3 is CASWTGGSTEAFF. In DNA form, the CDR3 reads TGCGCCAGCTGGACAGGCGGGAGCACTGAAGCTTTCTTT.